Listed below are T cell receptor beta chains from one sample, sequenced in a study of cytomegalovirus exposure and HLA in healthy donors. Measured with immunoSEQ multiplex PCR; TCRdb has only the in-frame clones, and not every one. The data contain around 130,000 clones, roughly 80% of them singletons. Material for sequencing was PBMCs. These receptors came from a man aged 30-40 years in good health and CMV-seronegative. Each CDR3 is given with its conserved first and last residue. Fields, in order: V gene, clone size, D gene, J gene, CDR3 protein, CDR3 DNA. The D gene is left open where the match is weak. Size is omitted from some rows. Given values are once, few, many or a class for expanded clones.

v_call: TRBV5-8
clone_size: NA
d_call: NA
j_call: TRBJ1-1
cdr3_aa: CASSLRWGDTEAFF
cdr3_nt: TGTGCCAGCAGCCTGCGGTGGGGGGACACTGAAGCTTTCTTT

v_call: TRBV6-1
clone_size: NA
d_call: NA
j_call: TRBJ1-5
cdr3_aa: CASSEKQAGMDQPQHF
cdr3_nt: TGTGCCAGCAGTGAAAAGCAGGCGGGGATGGATCAGCCCCAGCATTTT

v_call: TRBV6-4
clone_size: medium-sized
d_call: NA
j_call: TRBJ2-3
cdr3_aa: CASSDLGGADTQYF
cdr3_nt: TGTGCCAGCAGCGATTTGGGGGGGGCCGATACGCAGTATTTT

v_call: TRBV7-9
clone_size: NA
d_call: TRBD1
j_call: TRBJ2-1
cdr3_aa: CASSYRGNEQFF
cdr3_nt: TGTGCCAGCAGCTACAGGGGGAATGAGCAGTTCTTC

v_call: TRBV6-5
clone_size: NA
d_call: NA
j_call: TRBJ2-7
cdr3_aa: CASSKGTRYEQYF
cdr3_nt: TGTGCCAGCAGTAAAGGGACACGGTACGAGCAGTACTTC

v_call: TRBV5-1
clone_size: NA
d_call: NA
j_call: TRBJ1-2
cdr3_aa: CASSFQAGGADGYTF
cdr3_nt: TGCGCCAGCAGCTTTCAAGCGGGGGGCGCGGATGGCTACACCTTC

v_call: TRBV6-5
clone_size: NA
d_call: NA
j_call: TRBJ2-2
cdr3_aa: CASSHLAGNTGELFF
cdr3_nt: TGTGCCAGCAGTCACCTTGCAGGGAACACCGGGGAGCTGTTTTTT

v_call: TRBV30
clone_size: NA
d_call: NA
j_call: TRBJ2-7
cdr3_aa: CAWSVLPGNHEQYF
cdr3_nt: TGTGCCTGGAGTGTACTGCCAGGGAACCACGAGCAGTACTTC

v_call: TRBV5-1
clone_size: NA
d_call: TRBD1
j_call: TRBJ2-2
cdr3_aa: CASREGQVTGELFF
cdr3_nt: TGCGCCAGCAGGGAGGGACAGGTTACCGGGGAGCTGTTTTTT

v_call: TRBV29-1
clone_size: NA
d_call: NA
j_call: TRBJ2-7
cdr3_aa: CSVIWTASGEQYF
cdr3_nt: TGCAGCGTTATTTGGACAGCCAGTGGTGAGCAGTACTTC

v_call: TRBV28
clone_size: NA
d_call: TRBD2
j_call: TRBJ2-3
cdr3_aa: CASSLGGGGTDTQYF
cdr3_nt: TGTGCCAGCAGTTTAGGTGGGGGGGGCACAGATACGCAGTATTTT

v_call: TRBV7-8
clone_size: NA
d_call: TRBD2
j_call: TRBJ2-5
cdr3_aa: CASSLRLAGGRETQYF
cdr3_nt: TGTGCCAGCAGCCTCCGACTAGCGGGGGGGCGTGAGACCCAGTACTTC

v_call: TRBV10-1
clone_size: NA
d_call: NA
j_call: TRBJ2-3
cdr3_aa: CASSDGRGALTDTQYF
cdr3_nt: TGCGCCAGCAGTGACGGACGGGGGGCATTGACAGATACGCAGTATTTT

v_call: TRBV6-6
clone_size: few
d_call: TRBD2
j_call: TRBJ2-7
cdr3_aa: CASKAQGGSEQYF
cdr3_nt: TGTGCCAGCAAGGCGCAGGGAGGGTCCGAGCAGTACTTC

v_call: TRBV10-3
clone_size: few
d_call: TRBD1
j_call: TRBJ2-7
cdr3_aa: CAISVGTGQYEQYF
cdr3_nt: TGTGCCATCAGTGTTGGGACAGGGCAATACGAGCAGTACTTC

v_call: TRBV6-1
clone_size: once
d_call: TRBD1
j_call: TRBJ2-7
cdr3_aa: CASSEGAGGSYEQYF
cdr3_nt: TGTGCCAGCAGTGAAGGGGCAGGGGGATCCTACGAGCAGTACTTC

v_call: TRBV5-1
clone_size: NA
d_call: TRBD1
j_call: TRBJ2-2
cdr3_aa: CASSFRQGLDTGELFF
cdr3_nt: TGCGCCAGCAGCTTCCGACAGGGATTAGACACCGGGGAGCTGTTTTTT

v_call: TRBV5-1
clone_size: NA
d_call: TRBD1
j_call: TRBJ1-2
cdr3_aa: CASSPGGREGANYGYTF
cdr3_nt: TGCGCCAGCAGCCCAGGGGGCAGGGAGGGAGCGAACTATGGCTACACCTTC

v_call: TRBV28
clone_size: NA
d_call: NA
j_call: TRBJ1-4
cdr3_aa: CASSLWGGAATNEKLFF
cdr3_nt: TGTGCCAGCAGTTTATGGGGGGGGGCTGCAACTAATGAAAAACTGTTTTTT

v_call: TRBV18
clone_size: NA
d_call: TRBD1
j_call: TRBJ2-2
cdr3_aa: CASSPTAGGTNTGELFF
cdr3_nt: TGTGCCAGCTCACCTACGGCAGGGGGAACGAACACCGGGGAGCTGTTTTTT

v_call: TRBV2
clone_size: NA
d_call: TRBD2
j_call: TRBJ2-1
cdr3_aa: CATARHGRGNEQFF
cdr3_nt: TGTGCCACCGCCCGACACGGGAGGGGGAATGAGCAGTTCTTC

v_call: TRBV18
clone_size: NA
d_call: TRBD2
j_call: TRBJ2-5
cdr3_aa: CASSERGQGTQYF
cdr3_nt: TGTGCCAGCTCGGAGCGGGGGCAAGGGACCCAGTACTTC

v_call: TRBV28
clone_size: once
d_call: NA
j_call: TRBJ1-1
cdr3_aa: CKSWGADTEAFF
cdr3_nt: TGCAAATCTTGGGGCGCGGACACTGAAGCTTTCTTT

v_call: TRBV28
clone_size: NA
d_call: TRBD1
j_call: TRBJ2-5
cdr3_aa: CATAISRDSGTQYF
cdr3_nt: TGTGCCACCGCGATTAGCCGGGACAGTGGGACCCAGTACTTC

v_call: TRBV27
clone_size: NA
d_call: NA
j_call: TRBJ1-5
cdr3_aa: CASSLYRQPSNQPQHF
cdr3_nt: TGTGCCAGCAGTTTATACCGACAGCCCAGCAATCAGCCCCAGCATTTT

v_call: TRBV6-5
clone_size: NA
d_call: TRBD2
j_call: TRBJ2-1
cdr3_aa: CASSYSNGGSGEQFF
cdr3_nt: TGTGCCAGCAGTTACTCGAACGGCGGGAGCGGTGAGCAGTTCTTC

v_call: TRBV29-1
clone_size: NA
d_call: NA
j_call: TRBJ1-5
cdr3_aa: CSVIPSEGFNQPQHF
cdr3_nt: TGCAGCGTTATCCCCTCCGAGGGTTTTAATCAGCCCCAGCATTTT

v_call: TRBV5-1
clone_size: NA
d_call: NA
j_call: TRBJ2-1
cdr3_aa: CASSHGTSLYDEQFF
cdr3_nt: TGCGCCAGCAGCCACGGGACTTCCTTATACGATGAGCAGTTCTTC

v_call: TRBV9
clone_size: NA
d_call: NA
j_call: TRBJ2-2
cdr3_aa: CASSPRGLPTGELFF
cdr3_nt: TGTGCCAGCAGCCCCAGGGGTTTACCCACCGGGGAGCTGTTTTTT

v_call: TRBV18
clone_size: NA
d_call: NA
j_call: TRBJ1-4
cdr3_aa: CASSPRSATNEKLFF
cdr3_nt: TGTGCCAGCTCACCCCGTTCAGCAACTAATGAAAAACTGTTTTTT

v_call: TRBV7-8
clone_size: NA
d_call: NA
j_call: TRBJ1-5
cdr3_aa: CASSLARREGQPQHF
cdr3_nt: TGTGCCAGCAGCTTAGCGCGGAGGGAGGGACAGCCCCAGCATTTT

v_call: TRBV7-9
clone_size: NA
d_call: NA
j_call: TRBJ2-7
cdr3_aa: CASSGWAPTRYEQYF
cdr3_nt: TGTGCCAGCAGCGGATGGGCCCCGACGCGCTACGAGCAGTACTTC

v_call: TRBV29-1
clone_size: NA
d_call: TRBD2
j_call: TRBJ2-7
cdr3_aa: CSVEGGSDEQYF
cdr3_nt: TGCAGCGTTGAGGGAGGGAGCGACGAGCAGTACTTC

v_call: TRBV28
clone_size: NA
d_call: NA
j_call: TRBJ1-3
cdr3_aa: CASSPQGGAPDTIYF
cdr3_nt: TGTGCCAGCAGTCCCCAGGGCGGGGCCCCGGACACCATATATTTT

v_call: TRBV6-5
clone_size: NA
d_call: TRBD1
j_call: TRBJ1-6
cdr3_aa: CASSRDRANGSPLHF
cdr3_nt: TGTGCCAGCAGCCGCGACAGGGCTAACGGTTCACCCCTCCACTTT

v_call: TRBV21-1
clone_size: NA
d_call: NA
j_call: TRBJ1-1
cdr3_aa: CASSKAGVPVNTEAFF
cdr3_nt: TGTGCCAGCAGCAAAGCGGGCGTCCCGGTGAACACTGAAGCTTTCTTT

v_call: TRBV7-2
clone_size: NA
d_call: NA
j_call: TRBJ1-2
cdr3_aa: CASRLGGAGYGYTF
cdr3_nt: TGTGCCAGCCGACTAGGGGGGGCCGGCTATGGCTACACCTTC

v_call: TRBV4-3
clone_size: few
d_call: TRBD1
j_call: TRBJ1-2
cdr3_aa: CASSRSGTGLYGYTF
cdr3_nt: TGCGCCAGCAGCCGCTCCGGGACAGGGTTGTATGGCTACACCTTC

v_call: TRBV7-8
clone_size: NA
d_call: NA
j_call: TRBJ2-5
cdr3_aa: CASSPGLGGQETQYF
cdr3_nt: TGTGCCAGCAGCCCCGGGTTGGGTGGGCAAGAGACCCAGTACTTC

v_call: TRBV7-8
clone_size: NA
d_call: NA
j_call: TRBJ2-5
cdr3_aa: CASSLDASRETQYF
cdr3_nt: TGTGCCAGCAGCTTAGACGCGAGCCGGGAGACCCAGTACTTC

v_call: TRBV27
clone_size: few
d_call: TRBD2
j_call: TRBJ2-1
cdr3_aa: CASSFWRLAGNEQFF
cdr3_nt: TGTGCCAGCAGTTTTTGGAGACTAGCGGGCAATGAGCAGTTCTTC

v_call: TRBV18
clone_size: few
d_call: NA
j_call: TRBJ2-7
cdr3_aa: CASSPRDLYEQYF
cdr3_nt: TGTGCCAGCTCCCCCAGGGATCTCTACGAGCAGTACTTC

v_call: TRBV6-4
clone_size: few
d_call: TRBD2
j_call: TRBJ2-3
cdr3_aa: CASSGTSGGTDTQYF
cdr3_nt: TGTGCCAGCAGTGGGACTAGCGGGGGAACAGATACGCAGTATTTT

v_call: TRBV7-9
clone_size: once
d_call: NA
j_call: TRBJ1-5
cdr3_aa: CASSSNRAGVNQPQHF
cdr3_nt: TGTGCCAGCAGCTCCAACAGGGCGGGCGTCAATCAGCCCCAGCATTTT

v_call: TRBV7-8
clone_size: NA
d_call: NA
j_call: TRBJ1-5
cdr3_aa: CASSLSQGGGNQPQHF
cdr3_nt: TGTGCCAGCAGCTTATCCCAGGGAGGGGGCAATCAGCCCCAGCATTTT

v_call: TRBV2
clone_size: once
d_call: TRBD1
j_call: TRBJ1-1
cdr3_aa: CASRPQTGGTTEAFF
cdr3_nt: TGTGCCAGCAGACCACAGACAGGGGGCACCACTGAAGCTTTCTTT

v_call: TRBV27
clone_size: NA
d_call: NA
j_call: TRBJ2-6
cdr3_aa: CASSLWQGSGANVLTF
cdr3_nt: TGTGCCAGCAGTTTATGGCAGGGGTCTGGGGCCAACGTCCTGACTTTC

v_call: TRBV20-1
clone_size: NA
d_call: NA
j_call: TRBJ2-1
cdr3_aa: CSVRGRGEQFF
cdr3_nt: TGCAGCGTACGGGGCAGGGGTGAGCAGTTCTTC

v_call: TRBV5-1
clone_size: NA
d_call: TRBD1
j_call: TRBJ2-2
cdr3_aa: CASCRGQANTGELFF
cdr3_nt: TGCGCCAGCTGCCGGGGACAGGCGAACACCGGGGAGCTGTTTTTT

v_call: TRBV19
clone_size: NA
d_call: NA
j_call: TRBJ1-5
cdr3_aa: CASSIRGDSFNQPQHF
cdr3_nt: TGTGCCAGTAGTATCAGGGGAGACTCCTTTAATCAGCCCCAGCATTTT

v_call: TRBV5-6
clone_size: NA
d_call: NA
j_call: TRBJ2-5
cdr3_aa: CASSQRKETQYF
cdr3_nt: TGTGCCAGCAGCCAGAGGAAAGAGACCCAGTACTTC

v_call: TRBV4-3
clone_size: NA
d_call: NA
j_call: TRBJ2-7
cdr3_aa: CASSQERGSGDPSGEQYF
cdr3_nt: TGCGCCAGCAGCCAAGAAAGGGGGAGCGGGGACCCTTCGGGAGAGCAGTACTTC

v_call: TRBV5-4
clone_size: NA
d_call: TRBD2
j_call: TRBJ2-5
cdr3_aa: CASSLASGGAETQYF
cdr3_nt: TGTGCCAGCAGCTTGGCGAGCGGGGGGGCGGAGACCCAGTACTTC

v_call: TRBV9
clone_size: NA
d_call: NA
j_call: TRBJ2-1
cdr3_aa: CASNAGSLPTYNEQFF
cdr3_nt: TGTGCCAGCAACGCCGGGTCACTACCAACCTACAATGAGCAGTTCTTC

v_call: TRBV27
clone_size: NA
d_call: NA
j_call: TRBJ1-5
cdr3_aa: CASSLLQGSQPQHF
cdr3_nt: TGTGCCAGCAGTTTACTCCAGGGCAGTCAGCCCCAGCATTTT